This T cell receptor beta chain was sequenced in a study of T cell repertoires in cytomegalovirus infection. Study-level background: Shared public TCR beta signatures pointed to both CMV infection and a matching HLA type. Overall study results and limits: Frequencies of public TCR beta families were cumulated, and this identified carriers of CMV plus the relevant HLA. CMV-specific HLA-C-restricted TCR beta clonotypes dominated the ex vivo response.

TCRdb analysed the reads with MiXCR anew, one entry per CDR3 protein. The data hold approximately 990,000 distinct CDR3 sequences, with 31% observed a single time. About this clonotype: Its antigen remains unidentified.

The CDR3 loop spans 17 amino acids. Germline CDR1 reads SGHRS; CDR2 reads YFSETQ. V lost 0 bases and J 0 bases, leaving 13 bases between the germline ends. This specimen was cultured CD8+ T cells from PBMCs, taken from culture after CMV antigen stimulation. V usage is TRBV5-1 and J usage is TRBJ2-4, with D uncertain. The clonotype comes from a human donor in good health (CMV status not recorded). Some clones in this sample may be carry-over from other donors' samples. CDR3 region: CASSLAYQDLAKNIQYF. Here the CDR3 DNA reads TGCGCCAGCAGCTTGGCCTACCAGGATCTAGCCAAAAACATTCAGTACTTC. Based on the CDR3 plus reference TRBV5-1 and TRBJ2-4, the full variable domain is KAGVTQTPRYLIKTRGQQVTLSCSPISGHRSVSWYQQTPGQGLQFLFEYFSETQRNKGNFPGRFSGRQFSNSRSEMNVSTLELGDSALYLCASSLAYQDLAKNIQYFGAGTRLSVL.